The subject of this entry is one TCR beta chain. This entry comes from a study of T cell changes during pregnancy in multiple sclerosis. From germline, CDR1 is MNHEY and CDR2 SMNVEV (reference sequence). The junction had 10 bases not matched to a gene; V was cut back by 6 bases and J by 9 bases. The CDR3 is made up of 16 amino acids. Sequencing used immunoSEQ multiplex PCR; TCRdb keeps in-frame clones, though not all of them. This table holds some 95,000 clones, about 92% found once. The TCR sequence derives from a female donor with multiple sclerosis, enrolled in a pregnancy study. This sequence joins TRBV27 and TRBJ2-1; 14 positions match TRBD2. Here the sequenced sample was peripheral blood, taken in the first trimester of pregnancy. Here the CDR3 reads CASSPTSGRVGGEQFF. CDR3 DNA sequence: TGTGCCAGCAGCCCGACTAGCGGGAGGGTCGGGGGTGAGCAGTTCTTC.